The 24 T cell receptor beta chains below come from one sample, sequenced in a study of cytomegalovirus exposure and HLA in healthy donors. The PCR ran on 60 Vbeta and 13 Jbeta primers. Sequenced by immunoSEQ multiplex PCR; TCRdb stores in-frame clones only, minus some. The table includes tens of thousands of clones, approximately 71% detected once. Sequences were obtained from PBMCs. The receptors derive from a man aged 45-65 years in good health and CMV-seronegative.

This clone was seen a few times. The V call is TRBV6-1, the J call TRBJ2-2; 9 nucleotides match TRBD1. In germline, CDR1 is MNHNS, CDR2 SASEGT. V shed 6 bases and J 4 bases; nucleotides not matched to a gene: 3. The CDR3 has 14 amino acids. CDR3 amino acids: CASRRQGGTGELFF. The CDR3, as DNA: TGTGCCAGCAGACGACAGGGGGGCACCGGGGAGCTGTTTTTT.

The CDR3 DNA follows: TGTGCCAGCAGCCCCCGGGTGCCTGGGGAGACCCAGTACTTC. Amino acids: CASSPRVPGETQYF. The chain employs TRBV5-4 and TRBJ2-5; D call uncertain. In germline, CDR1 is SGHNT, CDR2 YYREEE (reference sequence). The CDR3 covers 14 residues. V lost 4 bases and J lost 5, with 15 bases in between.

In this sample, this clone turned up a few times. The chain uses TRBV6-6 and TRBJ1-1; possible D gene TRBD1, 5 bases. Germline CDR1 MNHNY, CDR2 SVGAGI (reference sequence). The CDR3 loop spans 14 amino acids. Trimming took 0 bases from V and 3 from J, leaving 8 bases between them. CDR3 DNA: TGTGCCAGCAGTTACTCGACGGGGGACACTGAAGCTTTCTTT. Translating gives CASSYSTGDTEAFF.

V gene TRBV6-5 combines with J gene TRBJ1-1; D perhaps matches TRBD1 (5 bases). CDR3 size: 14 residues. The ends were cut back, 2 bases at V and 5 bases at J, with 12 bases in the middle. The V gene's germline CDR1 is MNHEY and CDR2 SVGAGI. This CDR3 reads CASSYQGGVTEAFF. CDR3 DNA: TGTGCCAGCAGTTACCAGGGAGGGGTGACTGAAGCTTTCTTT.

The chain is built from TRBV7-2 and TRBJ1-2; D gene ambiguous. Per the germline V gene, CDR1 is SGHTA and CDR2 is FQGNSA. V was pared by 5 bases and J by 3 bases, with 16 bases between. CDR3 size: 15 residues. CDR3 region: CASSLVAGKDYGYTF. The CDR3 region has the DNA TGTGCCAGCAGCCTAGTGGCCGGGAAGGACTATGGCTACACCTTC.

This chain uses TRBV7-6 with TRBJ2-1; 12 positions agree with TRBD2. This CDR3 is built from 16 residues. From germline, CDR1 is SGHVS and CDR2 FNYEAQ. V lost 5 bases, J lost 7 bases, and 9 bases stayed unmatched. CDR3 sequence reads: CASSAARTSGVNEQFF. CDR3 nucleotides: TGTGCCAGCAGCGCCGCTCGGACTAGCGGGGTGAATGAGCAGTTCTTC.

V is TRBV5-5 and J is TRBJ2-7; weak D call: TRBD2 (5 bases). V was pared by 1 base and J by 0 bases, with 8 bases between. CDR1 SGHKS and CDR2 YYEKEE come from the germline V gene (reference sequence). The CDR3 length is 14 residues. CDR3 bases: TGTGCCAGCAGCTTGCTGGGAGTCTCCTACGAGCAGTACTTC. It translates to CASSLLGVSYEQYF.

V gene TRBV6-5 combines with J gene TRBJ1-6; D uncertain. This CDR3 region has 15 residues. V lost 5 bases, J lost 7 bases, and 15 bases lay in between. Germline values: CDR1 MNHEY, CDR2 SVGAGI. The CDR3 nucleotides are TGTGCCAGCAGTCCCACTCAGAGGCCCAATTCACCCCTCCACTTT. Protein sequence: CASSPTQRPNSPLHF.

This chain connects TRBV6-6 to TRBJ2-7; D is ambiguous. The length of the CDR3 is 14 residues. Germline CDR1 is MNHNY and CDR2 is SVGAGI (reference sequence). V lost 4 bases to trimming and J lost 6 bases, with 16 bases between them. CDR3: CASSSTSVTGEQYF. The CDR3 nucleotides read TGTGCCAGCAGTTCGACCAGTGTGACTGGCGAGCAGTACTTC.

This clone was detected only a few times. The CDR3 bases are TGCAGCGTTGGAGTGTTTCGTGGGACAGGGAGAAGGTCTAATGAAAAACTGTTTTTT. Its translation: CSVGVFRGTGRRSNEKLFF. The chain is built from TRBV29-1 and TRBJ1-4; 9 nucleotides align to TRBD1. The length of the CDR3 is 19 residues. Germline V gene data show CDR1 as SQVTM and CDR2 as ANQGSEA. V lost 4 bases and J lost 3; bases outside the gene matches: 18.

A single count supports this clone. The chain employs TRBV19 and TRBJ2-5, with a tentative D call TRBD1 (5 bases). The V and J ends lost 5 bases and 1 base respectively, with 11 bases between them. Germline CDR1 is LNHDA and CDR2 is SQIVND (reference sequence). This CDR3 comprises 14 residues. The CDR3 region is CASSVSGFQETQYF. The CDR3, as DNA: TGTGCCAGTAGTGTCTCAGGGTTCCAAGAGACCCAGTACTTC.

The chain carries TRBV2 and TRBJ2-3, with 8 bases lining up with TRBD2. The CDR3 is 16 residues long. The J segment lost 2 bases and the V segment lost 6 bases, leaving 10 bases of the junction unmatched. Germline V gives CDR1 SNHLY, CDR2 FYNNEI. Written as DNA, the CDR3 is TGTGCCAGCAGAGACCTACTAGCGGAGCCCACAGATACGCAGTATTTT. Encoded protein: CASRDLLAEPTDTQYF. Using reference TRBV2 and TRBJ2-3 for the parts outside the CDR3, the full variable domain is EPEVTQTPSHQVTQMGQEVILRCVPISNHLYFYWYRQILGQKVEFLVSFYNNEISEKSEIFDDQFSVERPDGSNFTLKIRSTKLEDSAMYFCASRDLLAEPTDTQYFGPGTRLTVL.

CDR3 bases: TGTGCCAGCAGCTTGGACGCAGGGGTGAGGACTGAAGCTTTCTTT. Its protein is CASSLDAGVRTEAFF. The V call is TRBV5-4, the J call TRBJ1-1; D perhaps matches TRBD1 (6 bases). CDR1 SGHNT and CDR2 YYREEE come from the germline V gene (reference sequence). This CDR3 is 15 amino acids long. V was cut by 0 bases and J by 5 bases, with 14 bases left in between.

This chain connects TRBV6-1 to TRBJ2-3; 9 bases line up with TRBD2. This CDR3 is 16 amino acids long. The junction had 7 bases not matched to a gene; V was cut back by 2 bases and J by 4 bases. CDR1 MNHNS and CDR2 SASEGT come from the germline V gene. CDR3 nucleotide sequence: TGTGCCAGCAGTGAATGGGCGGGGGGGCGCTCAGATACGCAGTATTTT. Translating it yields CASSEWAGGRSDTQYF.

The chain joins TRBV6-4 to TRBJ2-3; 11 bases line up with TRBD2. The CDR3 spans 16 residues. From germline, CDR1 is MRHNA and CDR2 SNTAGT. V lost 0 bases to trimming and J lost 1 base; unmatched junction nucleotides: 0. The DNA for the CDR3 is TGTGCCAGCAGTGACTCGACTAGCGGGGGCACAGATACGCAGTATTTT. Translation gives CASSDSTSGGTDTQYF.

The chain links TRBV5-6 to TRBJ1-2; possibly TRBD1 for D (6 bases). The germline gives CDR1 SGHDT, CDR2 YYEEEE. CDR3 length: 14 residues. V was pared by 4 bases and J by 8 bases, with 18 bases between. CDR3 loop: CASSLPDRTLGYTF. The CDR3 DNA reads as TGTGCCAGCAGCCTACCCGACAGGACTCTCGGCTACACCTTC.

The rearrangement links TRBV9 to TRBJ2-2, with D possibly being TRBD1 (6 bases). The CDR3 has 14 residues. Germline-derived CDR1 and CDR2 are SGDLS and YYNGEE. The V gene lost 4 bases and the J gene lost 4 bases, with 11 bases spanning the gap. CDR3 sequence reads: CASSPQGTTGELFF. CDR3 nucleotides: TGTGCCAGCAGCCCACAGGGTACCACCGGGGAGCTGTTTTTT.

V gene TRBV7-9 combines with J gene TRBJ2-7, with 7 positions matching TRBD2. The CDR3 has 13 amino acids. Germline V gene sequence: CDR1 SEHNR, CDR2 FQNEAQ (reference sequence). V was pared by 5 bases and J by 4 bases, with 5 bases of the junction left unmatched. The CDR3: CASSGGGRYEQYF. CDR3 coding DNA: TGTGCCAGCAGCGGGGGAGGGCGGTACGAGCAGTACTTC.

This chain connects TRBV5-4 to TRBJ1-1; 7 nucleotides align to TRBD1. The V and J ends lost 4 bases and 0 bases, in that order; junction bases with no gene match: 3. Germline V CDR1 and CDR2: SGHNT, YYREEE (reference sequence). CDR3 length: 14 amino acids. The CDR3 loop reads CASSPTGVNTEAFF. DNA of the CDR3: TGTGCCAGCAGCCCTACAGGGGTGAACACTGAAGCTTTCTTT.

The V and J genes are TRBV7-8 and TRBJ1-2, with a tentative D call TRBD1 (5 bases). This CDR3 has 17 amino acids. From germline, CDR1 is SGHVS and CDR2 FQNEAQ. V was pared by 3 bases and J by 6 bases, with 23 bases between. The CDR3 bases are TGTGCCAGCAGCTTTCCGGGACTGCCATCTGGCGATCATGGCTACACCTTC. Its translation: CASSFPGLPSGDHGYTF. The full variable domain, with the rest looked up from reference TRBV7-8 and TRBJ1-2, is GAGVSQSPRYKVAKRGQDVALRCDPISGHVSLFWYQQALGQGPEFLTYFQNEAQLDKSGLPSDRFFAERPEGSVSTLKIQRTQQEDSAVYLCASSFPGLPSGDHGYTFGSGTRLTVV.

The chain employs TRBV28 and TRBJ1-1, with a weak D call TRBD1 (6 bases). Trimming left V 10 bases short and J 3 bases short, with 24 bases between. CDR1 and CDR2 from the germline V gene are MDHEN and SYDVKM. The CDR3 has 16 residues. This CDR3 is CATNSGHRAAHTEAFF. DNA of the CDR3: TGTGCCACCAACTCAGGACACAGGGCCGCACACACTGAAGCTTTCTTT.

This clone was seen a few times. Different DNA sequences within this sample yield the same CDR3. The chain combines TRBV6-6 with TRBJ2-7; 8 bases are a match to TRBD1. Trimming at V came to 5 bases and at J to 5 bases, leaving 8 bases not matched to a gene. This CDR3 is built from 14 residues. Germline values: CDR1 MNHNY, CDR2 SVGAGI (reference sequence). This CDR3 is CASSPGQGTHEQYF. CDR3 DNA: TGTGCCAGCAGTCCCGGACAGGGTACCCACGAGCAGTACTTC.

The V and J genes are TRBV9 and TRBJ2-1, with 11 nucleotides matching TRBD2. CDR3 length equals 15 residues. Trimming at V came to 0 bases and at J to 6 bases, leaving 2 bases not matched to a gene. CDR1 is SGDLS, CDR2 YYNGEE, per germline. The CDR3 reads CASSVASGGLNEQFF. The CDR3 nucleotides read TGTGCCAGCAGCGTAGCTAGCGGGGGGCTCAATGAGCAGTTCTTC.

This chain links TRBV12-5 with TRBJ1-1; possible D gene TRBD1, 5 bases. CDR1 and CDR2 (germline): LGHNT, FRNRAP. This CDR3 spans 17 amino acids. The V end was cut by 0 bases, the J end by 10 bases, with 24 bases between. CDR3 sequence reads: CASGLVPTAGSRGAAFF. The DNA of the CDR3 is TGTGCTAGTGGTTTGGTTCCTACTGCCGGGTCCCGTGGGGCAGCTTTCTTT.